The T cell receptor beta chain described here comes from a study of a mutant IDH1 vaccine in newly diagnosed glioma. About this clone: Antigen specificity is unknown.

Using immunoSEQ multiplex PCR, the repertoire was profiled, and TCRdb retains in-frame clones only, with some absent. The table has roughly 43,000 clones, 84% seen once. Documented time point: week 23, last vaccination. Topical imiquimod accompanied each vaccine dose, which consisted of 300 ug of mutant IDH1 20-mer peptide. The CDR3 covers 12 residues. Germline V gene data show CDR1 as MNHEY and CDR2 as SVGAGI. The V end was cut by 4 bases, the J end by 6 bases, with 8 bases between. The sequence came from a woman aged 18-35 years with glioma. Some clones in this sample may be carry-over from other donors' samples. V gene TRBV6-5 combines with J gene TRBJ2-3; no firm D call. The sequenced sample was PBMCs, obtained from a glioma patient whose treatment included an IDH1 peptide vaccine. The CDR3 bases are TGTGCCAGCAGTTCCCCCGGGGATACGCAGTATTTT. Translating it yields CASSSPGDTQYF.